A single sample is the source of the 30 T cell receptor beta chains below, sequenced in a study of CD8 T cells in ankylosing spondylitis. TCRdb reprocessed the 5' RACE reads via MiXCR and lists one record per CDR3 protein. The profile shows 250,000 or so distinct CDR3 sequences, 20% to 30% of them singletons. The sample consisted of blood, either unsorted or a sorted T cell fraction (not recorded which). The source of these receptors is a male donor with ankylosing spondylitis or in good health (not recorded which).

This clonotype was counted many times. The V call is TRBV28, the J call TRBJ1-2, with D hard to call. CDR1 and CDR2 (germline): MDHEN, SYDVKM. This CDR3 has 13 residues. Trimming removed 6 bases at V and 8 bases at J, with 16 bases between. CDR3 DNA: TGTGCCAGCAGCCGATTTTCGAATGAGGGCTACACCTTC. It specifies CASSRFSNEGYTF.

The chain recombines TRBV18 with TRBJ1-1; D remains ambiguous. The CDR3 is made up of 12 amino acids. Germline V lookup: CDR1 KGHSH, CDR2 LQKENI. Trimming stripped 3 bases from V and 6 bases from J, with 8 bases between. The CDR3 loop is CASSPRESEAFF. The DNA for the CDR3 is TGTGCCAGCTCACCTCGAGAATCTGAAGCTTTCTTT.

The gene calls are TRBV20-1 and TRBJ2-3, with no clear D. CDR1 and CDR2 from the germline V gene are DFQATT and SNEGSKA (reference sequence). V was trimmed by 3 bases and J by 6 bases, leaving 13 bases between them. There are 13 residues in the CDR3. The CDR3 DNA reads TGCAGTGCTAGCCCCCAGAAACGGGATACGCAGTATTTT. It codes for CSASPQKRDTQYF.

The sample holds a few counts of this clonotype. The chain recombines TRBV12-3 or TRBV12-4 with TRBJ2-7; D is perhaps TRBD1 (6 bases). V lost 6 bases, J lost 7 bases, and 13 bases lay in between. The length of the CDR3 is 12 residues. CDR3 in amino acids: CASSRTGWEQYF. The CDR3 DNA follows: TGTGCCAGCAGCCGAACAGGGTGGGAGCAGTACTTC.

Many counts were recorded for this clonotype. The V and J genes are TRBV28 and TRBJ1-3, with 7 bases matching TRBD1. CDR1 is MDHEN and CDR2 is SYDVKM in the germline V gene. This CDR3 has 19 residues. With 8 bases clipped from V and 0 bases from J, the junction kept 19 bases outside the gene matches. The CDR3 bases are TGTGCCAGCGCAACCCCGTCTACAGGACAGGCCATCTCTGGAAACACCATATATTTT. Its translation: CASATPSTGQAISGNTIYF.

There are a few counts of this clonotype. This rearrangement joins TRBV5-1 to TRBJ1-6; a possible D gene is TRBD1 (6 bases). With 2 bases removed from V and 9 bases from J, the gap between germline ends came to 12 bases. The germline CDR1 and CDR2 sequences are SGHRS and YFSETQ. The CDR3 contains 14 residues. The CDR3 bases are TGCGCCAGCAGCTTCCAGGGGTGGGCTTCACCCCTCCACTTT. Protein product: CASSFQGWASPLHF.

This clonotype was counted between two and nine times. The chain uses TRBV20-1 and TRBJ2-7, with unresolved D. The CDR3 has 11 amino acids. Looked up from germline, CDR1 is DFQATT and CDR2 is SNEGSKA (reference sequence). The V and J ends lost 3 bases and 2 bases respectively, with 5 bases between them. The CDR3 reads CSASSPYEQYF. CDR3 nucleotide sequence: TGCAGTGCTAGTAGCCCCTACGAGCAGTACTTC.

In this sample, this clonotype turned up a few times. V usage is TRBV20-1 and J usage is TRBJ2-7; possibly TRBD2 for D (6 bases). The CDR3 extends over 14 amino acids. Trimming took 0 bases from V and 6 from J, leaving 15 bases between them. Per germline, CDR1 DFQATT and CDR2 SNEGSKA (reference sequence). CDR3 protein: CSAREELGRSEQYF. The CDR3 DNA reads TGCAGTGCTAGAGAGGAGCTGGGGAGGAGCGAGCAGTACTTC.

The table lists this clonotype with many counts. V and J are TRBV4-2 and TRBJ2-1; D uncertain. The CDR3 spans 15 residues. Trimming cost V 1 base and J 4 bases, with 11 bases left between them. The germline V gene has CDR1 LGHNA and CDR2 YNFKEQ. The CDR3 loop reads CASSQASGNYNEQFF. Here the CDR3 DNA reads TGTGCCAGCAGCCAAGCGTCAGGTAATTACAATGAGCAGTTCTTC.

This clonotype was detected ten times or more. As DNA, the CDR3 is TGTGCCACCGCCCGTCTGGATCGCACAGATACGCAGTATTTT. Protein sequence: CATARLDRTDTQYF. The J gene is TRBJ2-3, the V gene TRBV12-3 or TRBV12-4; no definite D call. Trimming stripped 10 bases from V and 1 base from J, with 15 bases between. The CDR3 consists of 14 residues.

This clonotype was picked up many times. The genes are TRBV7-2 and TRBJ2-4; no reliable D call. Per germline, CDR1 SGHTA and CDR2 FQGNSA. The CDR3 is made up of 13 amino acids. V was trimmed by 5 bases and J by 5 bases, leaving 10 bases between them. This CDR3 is CASSTSLQNIQYF. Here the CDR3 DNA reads TGTGCCAGCAGCACCTCACTCCAAAACATTCAGTACTTC.

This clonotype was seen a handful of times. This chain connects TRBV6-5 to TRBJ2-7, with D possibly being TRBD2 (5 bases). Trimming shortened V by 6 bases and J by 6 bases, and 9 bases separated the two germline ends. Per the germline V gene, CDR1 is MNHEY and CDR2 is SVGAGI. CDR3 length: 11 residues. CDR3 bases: TGTGCCAGCAGCCGAGGGTCCGAGCAGTACTTC. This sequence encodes CASSRGSEQYF.

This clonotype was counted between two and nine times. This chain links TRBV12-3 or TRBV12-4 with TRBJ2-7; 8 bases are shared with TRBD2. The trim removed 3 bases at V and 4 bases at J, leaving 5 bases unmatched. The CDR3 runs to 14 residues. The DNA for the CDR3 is TGTGCCAGCAGTTTGGTAGCGGGGTCTTACGAGCAGTACTTC. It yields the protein CASSLVAGSYEQYF.

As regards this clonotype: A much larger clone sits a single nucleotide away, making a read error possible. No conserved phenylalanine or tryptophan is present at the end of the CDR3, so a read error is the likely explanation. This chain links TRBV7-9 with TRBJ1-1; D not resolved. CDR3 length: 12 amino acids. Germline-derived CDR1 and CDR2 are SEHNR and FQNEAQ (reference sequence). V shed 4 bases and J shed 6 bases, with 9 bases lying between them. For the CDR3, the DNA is TGTGCCAGCAGCTCAGTCACATCTGAAGCTTTCTCT. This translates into CASSSVTSEAFS.

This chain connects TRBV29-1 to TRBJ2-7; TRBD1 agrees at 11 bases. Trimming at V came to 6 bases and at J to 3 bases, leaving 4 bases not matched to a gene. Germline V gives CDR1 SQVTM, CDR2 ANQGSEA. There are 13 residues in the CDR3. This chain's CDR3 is CSVRDRGGYEQYF. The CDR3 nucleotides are TGCAGCGTCCGGGACAGGGGGGGCTACGAGCAGTACTTC.

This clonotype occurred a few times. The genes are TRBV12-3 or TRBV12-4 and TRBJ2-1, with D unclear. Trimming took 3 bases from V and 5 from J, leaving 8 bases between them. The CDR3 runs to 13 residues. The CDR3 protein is CASSFSQNNEQFF. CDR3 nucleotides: TGTGCCAGCAGTTTCTCGCAGAACAATGAGCAGTTCTTC.

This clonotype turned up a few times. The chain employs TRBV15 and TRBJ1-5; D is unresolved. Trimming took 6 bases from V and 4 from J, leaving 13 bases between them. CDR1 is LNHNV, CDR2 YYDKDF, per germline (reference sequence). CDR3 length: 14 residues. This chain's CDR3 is CATSGWGSNQPQHF. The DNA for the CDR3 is TGTGCCACCAGTGGGTGGGGTTCAAATCAGCCCCAGCATTTT.

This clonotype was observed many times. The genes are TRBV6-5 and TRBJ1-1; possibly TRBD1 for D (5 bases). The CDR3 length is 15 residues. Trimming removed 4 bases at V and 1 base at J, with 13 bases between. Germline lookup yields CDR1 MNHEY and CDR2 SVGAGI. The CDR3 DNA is TGTGCCAGCAGTTCCGGGTGGGGGGAGAACACTGAAGCTTTCTTT. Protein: CASSSGWGENTEAFF.

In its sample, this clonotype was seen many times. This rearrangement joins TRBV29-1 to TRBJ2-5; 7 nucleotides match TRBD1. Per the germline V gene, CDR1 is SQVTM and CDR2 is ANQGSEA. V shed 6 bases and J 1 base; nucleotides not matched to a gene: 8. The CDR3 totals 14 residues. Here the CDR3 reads CSVVGTARQETQYF. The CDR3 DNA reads TGCAGCGTGGTTGGGACAGCTCGCCAAGAGACCCAGTACTTC.

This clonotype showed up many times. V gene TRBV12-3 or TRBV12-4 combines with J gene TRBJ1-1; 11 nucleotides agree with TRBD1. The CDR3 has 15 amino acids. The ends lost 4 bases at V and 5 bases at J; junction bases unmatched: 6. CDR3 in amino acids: CASSWGQGGGTEAFF. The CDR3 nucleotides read TGTGCCAGCAGTTGGGGACAGGGGGGAGGAACTGAAGCTTTCTTT.

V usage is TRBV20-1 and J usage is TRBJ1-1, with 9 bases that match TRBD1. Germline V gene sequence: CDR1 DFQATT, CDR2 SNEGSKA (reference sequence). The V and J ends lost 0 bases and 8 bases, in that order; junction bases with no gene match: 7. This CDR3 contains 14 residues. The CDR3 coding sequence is TGCAGTGCTAGAGAAGGGACAGGGATTCGGGAAGCTTTCTTT. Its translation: CSAREGTGIREAFF.

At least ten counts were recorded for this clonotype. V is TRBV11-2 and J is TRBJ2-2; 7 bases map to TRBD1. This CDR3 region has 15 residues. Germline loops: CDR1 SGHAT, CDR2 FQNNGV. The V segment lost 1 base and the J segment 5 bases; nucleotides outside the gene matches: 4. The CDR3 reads CASSLAGQITGELFF. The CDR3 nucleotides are TGTGCCAGCAGCTTAGCGGGACAGATTACCGGGGAGCTGTTTTTT.

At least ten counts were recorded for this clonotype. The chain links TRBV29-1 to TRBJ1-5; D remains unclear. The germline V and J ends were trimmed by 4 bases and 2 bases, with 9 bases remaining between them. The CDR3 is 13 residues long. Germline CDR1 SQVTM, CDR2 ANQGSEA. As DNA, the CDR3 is TGCAGCGTTGTTAATGGTGGCAATCAGCCCCAGCATTTT. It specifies CSVVNGGNQPQHF.

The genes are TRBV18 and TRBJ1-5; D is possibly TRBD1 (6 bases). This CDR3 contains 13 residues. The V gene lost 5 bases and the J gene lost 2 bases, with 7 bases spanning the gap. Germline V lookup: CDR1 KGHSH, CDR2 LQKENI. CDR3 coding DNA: TGTGCCAGCTCAGCAGGGGGCAATCAGCCCCAGCATTTT. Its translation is CASSAGGNQPQHF.

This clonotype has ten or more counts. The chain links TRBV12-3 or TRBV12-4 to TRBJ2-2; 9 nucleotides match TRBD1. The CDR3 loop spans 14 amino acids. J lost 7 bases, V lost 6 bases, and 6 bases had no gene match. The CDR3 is CASSIQGAGGELFF. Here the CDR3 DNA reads TGTGCCAGCAGCATACAGGGGGCCGGCGGGGAGCTGTTTTTT.

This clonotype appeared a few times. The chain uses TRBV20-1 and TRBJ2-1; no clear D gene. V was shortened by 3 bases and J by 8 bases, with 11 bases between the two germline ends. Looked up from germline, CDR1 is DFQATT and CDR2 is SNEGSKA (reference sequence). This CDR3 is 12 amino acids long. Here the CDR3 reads CSASRSSHEQFF. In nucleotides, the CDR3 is TGCAGTGCTAGTAGGAGCTCCCATGAGCAGTTCTTC.

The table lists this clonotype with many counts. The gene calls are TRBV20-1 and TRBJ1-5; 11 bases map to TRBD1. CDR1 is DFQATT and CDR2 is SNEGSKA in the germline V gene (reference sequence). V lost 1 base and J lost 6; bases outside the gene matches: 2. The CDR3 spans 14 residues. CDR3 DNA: TGCAGTGCTAGAGCGGGGACAGGGGGTCAGCCCCAGCATTTT. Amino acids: CSARAGTGGQPQHF.

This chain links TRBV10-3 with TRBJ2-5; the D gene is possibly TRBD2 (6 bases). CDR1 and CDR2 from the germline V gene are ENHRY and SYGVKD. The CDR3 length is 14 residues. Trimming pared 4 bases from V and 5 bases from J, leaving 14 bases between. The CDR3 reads CAISVQPSGETQYF. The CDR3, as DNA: TGTGCCATCAGTGTCCAGCCCAGCGGGGAGACCCAGTACTTC.

The CDR3 nucleotides read TGTGCCATCAGAAAAGAACGGGCTAGCGGGCCCTACGAGCAGTACTTC. This encodes CAIRKERASGPYEQYF. The chain employs TRBV10-3 and TRBJ2-7, with 8 bases identical to TRBD2. Germline values: CDR1 ENHRY, CDR2 SYGVKD. Trimming cost V 6 bases and J 2 bases; bases outside gene matches: 12. This CDR3 has 16 amino acids.

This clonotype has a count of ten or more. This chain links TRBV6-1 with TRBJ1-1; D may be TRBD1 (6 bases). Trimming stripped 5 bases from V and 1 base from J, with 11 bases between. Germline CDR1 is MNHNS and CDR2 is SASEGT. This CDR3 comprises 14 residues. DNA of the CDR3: TGTGCCAGCAGTAGGGACACGGCGAACACTGAAGCTTTCTTT. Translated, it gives CASSRDTANTEAFF.